Each of the 21 T cell receptor beta chains below was sequenced from the same sample in a study of tissue T cells after allogeneic stem cell transplantation. TCRdb keeps only in-frame clones here, not all; method: immunoSEQ multiplex PCR. Among 20,000 to 25,000 clones, 55% to 80% were seen once, and the ten largest hold more than 0.65%. Sample: spleen. All receptors come from a female BALB/c mouse in good health. Strain haplotype at MHC: H2-d.

For this clone: The gene symbols are mouse symbols. The read ends 1 residue early relative to the CDR3; the germline J gene fills the gap. The rearrangement uses TRBV1 and TRBJ2-1; D gene unclear. V was trimmed by 3 bases and J by 3 bases, leaving 9 bases between them. The germline gives CDR1 NSQYPW, CDR2 LRSPGD (reference sequence). This CDR3 is 14 amino acids long. CDR3 region: CTCSAGQIYAEQFF. Incomplete CDR3 DNA: TGCACCTGCAGTGCTGGGCAGATCTATGCTGAGCAGTTC.

As to this clone: Any gene name here is a mouse gene name. The read gets to within 1 residue of the CDR3 end, and the germline J gene fills in the rest. The rearrangement links TRBV19 to TRBJ1-6; D unresolved. TRBJ1-6 is an ORF, with its function uncertain. The germline V gene encodes CDR1 FNHDT and CDR2 SITEND (reference sequence). The CDR3 spans 15 residues. V was pared by 0 bases and J by 3 bases, with 7 bases between. The part of the CDR3 DNA that was read is TGTGCCAGCAGTATAGACAGACTCTATAATTCGCCCCTCTAC. Translated, it gives CASSIDRLYNSPLY. The CDR3 reads in full as CASSIDRLYNSPLYF.

Regarding this clone: Gene names are mouse gene names. The read ends 1 residue before the CDR3 terminus; that terminus is restored from the germline J gene. This chain uses TRBV19 with TRBJ2-4, with D possibly matching TRBD1 (5 bases). The CDR3 length is 13 residues. Germline loops: CDR1 FNHDT, CDR2 SITEND (reference sequence). Between the trimmed V and J ends, which lost 2 bases and 3 bases, there was a span of 7 bases. The DNA read from the CDR3 is TGTGCCAGCAGTATCCAGGGACAAAACACCTTGTAC. It is translated as CASSIQGQNTLY. The full CDR3 reads CASSIQGQNTLYF.

On this clone itself: Gene names follow the mouse nomenclature. The DNA ends 1 residue before the CDR3 does, and the rest of the CDR3 is filled in from the germline J gene. The chain recombines TRBV19 with TRBJ2-1; D possibly corresponds to TRBD2 (6 bases). The germline CDR1 and CDR2 sequences are FNHDT and SITEND (reference sequence). Trimming took off 6 bases at V and 2 bases at J, with 9 bases between the two ends. This CDR3 spans 13 amino acids. The CDR3 DNA, read in part, is TGTGCCAGCACACTGGGATACTATGCTGAGCAGTTC. Protein product: CASTLGYYAEQF. The entire CDR3 protein reads CASTLGYYAEQFF.

Turning to this clone: Gene names refer to mouse genes. The read terminates 1 residue ahead of where the CDR3 ends, so the germline J gene completes it. The chain joins TRBV20 to TRBJ2-7; D is unclear. The CDR3 spans 11 residues. Germline V gene sequence: CDR1 GFQATS, CDR2 STVNSAI. Trimming shortened V by 0 bases and J by 2 bases, and 2 bases separated the two germline ends. CDR3 sequence reads: CGARDTYEQYF. The sequenced part of the CDR3 DNA is TGTGGTGCTAGGGACACCTATGAACAGTAC. The variable domain in full, completed from reference TRBV20 and TRBJ2-7, reads GALVYQYPRRTICKSGTSMRMECQAVGFQATSVAWYRQSPQKTFELIALSTVNSAIKYEQNFTQEKFPISHPNLSFSSMTVLNAYLEDRGLYLCGARDTYEQYFGPGTRLTVL.

A word on this clone: Gene names are the mouse ones. The read finishes 1 residue shy of the CDR3 end, and the germline J gene is used to complete it. This chain connects TRBV13-2 to TRBJ2-1, with 11 bases lining up with TRBD2. After removal of 2 bases from V and 4 bases from J, the junction contained 2 bases not matched to a gene. There are 15 residues in the CDR3. Germline V gene data show CDR1 as NNHNN and CDR2 as SYGAGS (reference sequence). CDR3 sequence reads: CASGDRDWGYAEQFF. The CDR3 bases that were read are TGTGCCAGCGGTGACCGGGACTGGGGGTATGCTGAGCAGTTC.

With respect to this clone: Gene and germline names: mouse. The CDR3 goes on 1 residue after the read ends, and that part is filled in from the germline J gene. The chain carries TRBV13-2 and TRBJ1-1, with 12 bases that match TRBD1. Germline CDR1 is NNHNN and CDR2 is SYGAGS (reference sequence). This CDR3 has 14 residues. J lost 8 bases, V lost 2 bases, and 4 bases had no gene match. The part of the CDR3 DNA that was read is TGTGCCAGCGGTGAAGGGACAGGGGGCGCTGAAGTCTTC. Translated, it gives CASGEGTGGAEVF. The entire CDR3 protein is CASGEGTGGAEVFF.

Note on this clone: Genes here carry mouse names. The observed sequence ends 1 residue before the CDR3 terminus, with the missing tail filled in from the germline J gene. J is TRBJ2-2 and V is TRBV13-3, with 12 positions matching TRBD1. This CDR3 contains 15 residues. The germline V gene has CDR1 NNHDY and CDR2 SYVADS. V was clipped by 5 bases and J by 4 bases; unmatched bases: 3. CDR3 DNA, as far as it was read: TGTGCCAGCAGAGGGACAGGGGGCGGCACCGGGCAGCTCTAC. Translation gives CASRGTGGGTGQLY. The complete CDR3 sequence is CASRGTGGGTGQLYF.

With regard to this clone: Any gene name here is a mouse gene name. The read terminates 1 residue before the CDR3 end, so the remaining end is supplied by the germline J gene. The chain joins TRBV5 to TRBJ1-1; possible D gene TRBD1, 6 bases. The CDR3 sequence is 16 residues long. Germline CDR1 reads LGHNA; CDR2 reads YNLKQL (reference sequence). Trimming pared 0 bases from V and 0 bases from J, leaving 11 bases between. The CDR3 reads CASSQDGDNANTEVFF. CDR3 DNA, as far as it was read: TGTGCCAGCAGCCAAGATGGGGACAATGCAAACACAGAAGTCTTC.

Notes on this clone: The gene names here belong to mouse. The read finishes 1 residue shy of the CDR3 end, and the germline J gene is used to complete it. The V call is TRBV19, the J call TRBJ1-6, with 8 bases that match TRBD1. TRBJ1-6 qualifies as an ORF whose function is uncertain. CDR3 length: 14 residues. The trim removed 7 bases at V and 0 bases at J, leaving 0 bases unmatched. Germline V gene data show CDR1 as FNHDT and CDR2 as SITEND (reference sequence). This CDR3 is CASGQGSYNSPLYF. CDR3 DNA, as far as it was read: TGTGCCAGCGGACAGGGTTCCTATAATTCGCCCCTCTAC.

A note on this clone: These gene names are mouse names. The CDR3 goes on 1 residue after the read ends, and that part is filled in from the germline J gene. The V gene is TRBV2, the J gene TRBJ2-5, with D uncertain. Germline-derived CDR1 and CDR2 are LGHNA and YSYQKL. The CDR3 runs to 15 residues. Trimming removed 0 bases from V and 0 bases from J, with 7 bases in between. Here the CDR3 reads CASSQEGINQDTQYF. Partial CDR3 DNA: TGTGCCAGCAGCCAAGAGGGAATTAACCAAGACACCCAGTAC.

Details on this clone: Gene and germline names: mouse. Read sequence stops 1 residue before the CDR3 end, and the germline J gene provides the missing end. The genes are TRBV29 and TRBJ2-7, with D perhaps matching TRBD1 (5 bases). The CDR3 covers 11 residues. Trimming took off 4 bases at V and 5 bases at J, with 6 bases between the two ends. Per germline, CDR1 MSHET and CDR2 SYDVDS. The DNA read from the CDR3 is TGTGCTAGCAGTTCGACAGATGAACAGTAC. Its translation: CASSSTDEQY. The entire CDR3 is CASSSTDEQYF.

Note on this clone: All gene names here are mouse names. The read stops 1 residue short of the end of the CDR3; the missing end is completed from the germline J gene. V usage is TRBV1 and J usage is TRBJ1-4; D may be TRBD1 (5 bases). Germline-derived CDR1 and CDR2 are NSQYPW and LRSPGD (reference sequence). There are 16 residues in the CDR3. V was clipped by 1 base and J by 0 bases, with 9 bases between them. Partial CDR3 DNA: TGCACCTGCAGTGCAGGGCAGGGTTTTTCCAACGAAAGATTATTT. Its translation is CTCSAGQGFSNERLF. The entire CDR3 is CTCSAGQGFSNERLFF.

Worth noting for this clone: Germline and genes: mouse. The read terminates 1 residue before the CDR3 end, so the remaining end is supplied by the germline J gene. V and J are TRBV20 and TRBJ1-4; D remains unclear. V lost 0 bases to trimming and J lost 4 bases, with 0 bases between them. Germline-derived CDR1 and CDR2 are GFQATS and STVNSAI. The CDR3 has 11 amino acids. The CDR3 loop reads CGARDNERLFF. CDR3 bases read: TGTGGTGCTAGGGACAACGAAAGATTATTT.

Notes on this clone: Mouse germline and gene names are used. The observed sequence ends 1 residue before the CDR3 terminus, with the missing tail filled in from the germline J gene. This chain uses TRBV19 with TRBJ1-1; TRBD1 matches 10 bases. The germline V gene encodes CDR1 FNHDT and CDR2 SITEND (reference sequence). After removal of 3 bases from V and 3 bases from J, the junction contained 11 bases not matched to a gene. CDR3 length equals 17 residues. The sequenced CDR3 bases are TGTGCCAGCAGTACCCGCCCCCCCGGGACAGGGGACACAGAAGTCTTC. It specifies CASSTRPPGTGDTEVF. From start to end, the CDR3 is CASSTRPPGTGDTEVFF.

The sample holds a few counts of this clone. Each gene name is a mouse one. The read ends 1 residue shy of where the CDR3 ends; the end is completed using the germline J gene. The genes are TRBV2 and TRBJ1-5; TRBD1 agrees at 11 bases. This CDR3 is 14 amino acids long. Trimming took 4 bases from V and 9 from J; bases not matched to a gene: 5. Germline V gene lookup returns CDR1 LGHNA and CDR2 YSYQKL. The CDR3 is CASSRDRGARAPLF. The CDR3 bases that were read are TGTGCCAGCAGCCGGGACAGGGGGGCGAGGGCTCCGCTT.

A few counts support this clone. Mouse germline and gene names are used. The CDR3 end lies 1 residue beyond the end of the read and is filled in from the germline J gene. This rearrangement joins TRBV19 to TRBJ2-7, with 11 nucleotides matching TRBD2. The CDR3 is 14 amino acids. Trimming cost V 4 bases and J 3 bases; bases outside gene matches: 3. Germline V gene sequence: CDR1 FNHDT, CDR2 SITEND (reference sequence). Incomplete CDR3 DNA: TGTGCCAGCAGTCGGACTGGGGGGCTCTATGAACAGTAC. It specifies CASSRTGGLYEQY. The whole CDR3 region reads CASSRTGGLYEQYF.

On this clone: Gene names refer to mouse genes. Read data end 1 residue before the CDR3 end; the end is taken from the germline J gene. This rearrangement joins TRBV31 to TRBJ1-4; TRBD1 might be the D (5 bases). The CDR3 has 15 residues. The V gene lost 0 bases and the J gene lost 0 bases, with 8 bases spanning the gap. In germline, CDR1 is GKSSPN, CDR2 SITVG. CDR3 residues: CAWSLGTLSNERLFF. CDR3 bases read: TGTGCCTGGAGTCTAGGGACCCTTTCCAACGAAAGATTATTT.

This clone was detected only a few times. Mouse gene names and germline throughout. The CDR3 is cut off 1 residue early in the read; its end comes from the germline J gene. This chain joins TRBV31 and TRBJ2-1; D may be TRBD1 (5 bases). V gave up 4 bases and J gave up 1 base, with 8 bases separating them. This CDR3 has 13 amino acids. Germline loops: CDR1 GKSSPN, CDR2 SITVG. The covered CDR3 bases are TGTGCCTGGAAAGGGGAAAACTATGCTGAGCAGTTC. Its protein product is CAWKGENYAEQF. The full CDR3 protein reads CAWKGENYAEQFF.

A word on this clone: The genes and germline here are from mouse. The read comes to an end 1 residue before the CDR3 does, leaving the germline J gene to fill in the end. V is TRBV13-1 and J is TRBJ1-1; tentatively, D is TRBD1 (5 bases). This CDR3 region has 13 residues. V dropped 7 bases and J dropped 1 base, with 11 bases sitting between them. Looked up from germline, CDR1 is NSHNY and CDR2 is SYGAGN. CDR3 bases read: TGTGCCAGCCGGGGAGGGGCGAACACAGAAGTCTTC. It specifies CASRGGANTEVF. The whole CDR3 is CASRGGANTEVFF.

On this clone: Gene labels here are mouse ones. With the read ending 1 residue before the CDR3 end, the germline J gene is used to fill in that end. The chain combines TRBV19 with TRBJ1-5, with D hard to call. The V gene's germline CDR1 is FNHDT and CDR2 SITEND (reference sequence). With 2 bases removed from V and 2 bases from J, the gap between germline ends came to 8 bases. This CDR3 has 14 amino acids. The CDR3 bases that were read are TGTGCCAGCAGTATCCGGGCGGACAACCAGGCTCCGCTT. It yields the protein CASSIRADNQAPL. The whole CDR3 region reads CASSIRADNQAPLF.